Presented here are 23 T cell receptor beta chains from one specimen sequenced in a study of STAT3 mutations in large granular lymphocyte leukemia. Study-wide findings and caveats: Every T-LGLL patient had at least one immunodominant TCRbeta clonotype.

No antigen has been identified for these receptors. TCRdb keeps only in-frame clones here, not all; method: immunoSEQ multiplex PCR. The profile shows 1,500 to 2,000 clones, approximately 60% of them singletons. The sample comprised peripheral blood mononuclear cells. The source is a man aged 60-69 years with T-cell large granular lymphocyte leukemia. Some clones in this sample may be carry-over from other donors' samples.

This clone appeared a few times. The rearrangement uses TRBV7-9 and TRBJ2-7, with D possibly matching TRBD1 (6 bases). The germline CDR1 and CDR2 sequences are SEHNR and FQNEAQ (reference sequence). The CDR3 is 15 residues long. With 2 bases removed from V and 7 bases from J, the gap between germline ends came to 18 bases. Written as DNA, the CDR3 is TGTGCCAGCAGCTTAATTCGGGGCAGGGGAGATGAGCAGTACTTC. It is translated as CASSLIRGRGDEQYF. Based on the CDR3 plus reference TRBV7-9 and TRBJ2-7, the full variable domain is DTGVSQNPRHKITKRGQNVTFRCDPISEHNRLYWYRQTLGQGPEFLTYFQNEAQLEKSRLLSDRFSAERPKGSFSTLEIQRTEQGDSAMYLCASSLIRGRGDEQYFGPGTRLTVT.

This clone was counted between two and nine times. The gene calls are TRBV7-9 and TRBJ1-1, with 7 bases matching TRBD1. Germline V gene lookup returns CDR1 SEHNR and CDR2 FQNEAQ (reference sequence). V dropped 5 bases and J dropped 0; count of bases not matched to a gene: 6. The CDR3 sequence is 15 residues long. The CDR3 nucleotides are TGTGCCAGCAGCATATGGGACAGCATGAACACTGAAGCTTTCTTT. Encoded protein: CASSIWDSMNTEAFF.

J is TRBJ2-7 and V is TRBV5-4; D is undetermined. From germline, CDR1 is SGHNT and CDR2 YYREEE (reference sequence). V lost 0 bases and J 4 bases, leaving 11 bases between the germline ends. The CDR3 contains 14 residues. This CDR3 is CASSLDGSWYEQYF. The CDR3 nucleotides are TGTGCCAGCAGCTTGGACGGGTCCTGGTACGAGCAGTACTTC.

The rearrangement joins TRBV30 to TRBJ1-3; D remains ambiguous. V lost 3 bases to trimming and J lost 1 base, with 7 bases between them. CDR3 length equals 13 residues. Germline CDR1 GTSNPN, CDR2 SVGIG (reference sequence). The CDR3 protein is CAWRAGSGNTIYF. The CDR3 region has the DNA TGTGCCTGGAGGGCGGGGTCTGGAAACACCATATATTTT.

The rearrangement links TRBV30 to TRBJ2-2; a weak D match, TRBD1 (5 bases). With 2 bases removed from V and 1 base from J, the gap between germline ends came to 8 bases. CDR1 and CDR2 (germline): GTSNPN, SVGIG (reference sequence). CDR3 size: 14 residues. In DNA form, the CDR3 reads TGTGCCTGGAGTCCCCAGGGGAACACCGGGGAGCTGTTTTTT. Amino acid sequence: CAWSPQGNTGELFF.

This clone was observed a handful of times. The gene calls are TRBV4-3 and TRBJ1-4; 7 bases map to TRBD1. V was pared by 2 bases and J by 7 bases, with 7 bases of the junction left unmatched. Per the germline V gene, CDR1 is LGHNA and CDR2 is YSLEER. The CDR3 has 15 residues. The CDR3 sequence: CASSQRKTGAEKLFF. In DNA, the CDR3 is TGCGCCAGCAGCCAAAGGAAAACAGGGGCTGAAAAACTGTTTTTT.

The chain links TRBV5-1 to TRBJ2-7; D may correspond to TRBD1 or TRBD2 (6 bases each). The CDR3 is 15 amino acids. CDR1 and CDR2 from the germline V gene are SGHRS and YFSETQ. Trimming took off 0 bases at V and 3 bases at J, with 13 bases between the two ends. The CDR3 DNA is TGCGCCAGCAGCTTGGTGTCGGGGGCGCACTACGAGCAGTACTTC. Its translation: CASSLVSGAHYEQYF. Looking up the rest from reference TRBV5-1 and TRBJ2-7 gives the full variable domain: KAGVTQTPRYLIKTRGQQVTLSCSPISGHRSVSWYQQTPGQGLQFLFEYFSETQRNKGNFPGRFSGRQFSNSRSEMNVSTLELGDSALYLCASSLVSGAHYEQYFGPGTRLTVT.

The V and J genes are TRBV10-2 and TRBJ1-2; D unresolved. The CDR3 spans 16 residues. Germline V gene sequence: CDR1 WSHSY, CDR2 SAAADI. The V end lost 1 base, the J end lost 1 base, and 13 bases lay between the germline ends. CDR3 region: CASSEFRGRHNYGYTF. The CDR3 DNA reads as TGCGCCAGCAGTGAGTTCAGAGGACGGCATAACTATGGCTACACCTTC.

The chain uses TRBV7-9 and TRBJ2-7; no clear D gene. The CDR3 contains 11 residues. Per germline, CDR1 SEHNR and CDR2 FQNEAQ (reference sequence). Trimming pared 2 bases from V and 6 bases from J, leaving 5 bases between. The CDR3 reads CASSLFSEQYF. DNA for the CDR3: TGTGCCAGCAGCTTATTTAGCGAGCAGTACTTC.

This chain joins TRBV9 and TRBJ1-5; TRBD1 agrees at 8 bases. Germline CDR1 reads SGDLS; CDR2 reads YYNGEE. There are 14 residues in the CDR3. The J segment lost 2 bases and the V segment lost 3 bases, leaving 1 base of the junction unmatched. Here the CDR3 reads CASSATGGNQPQHF. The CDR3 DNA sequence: TGTGCCAGCAGCGCGACAGGGGGCAATCAGCCCCAGCATTTT.

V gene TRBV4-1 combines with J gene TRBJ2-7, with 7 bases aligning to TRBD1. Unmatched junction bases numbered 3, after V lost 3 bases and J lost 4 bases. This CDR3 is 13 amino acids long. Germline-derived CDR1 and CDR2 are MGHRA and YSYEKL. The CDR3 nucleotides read TGCGCCAGCAGCCAGGGACAGAAGTACGAGCAGTACTTC. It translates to CASSQGQKYEQYF.

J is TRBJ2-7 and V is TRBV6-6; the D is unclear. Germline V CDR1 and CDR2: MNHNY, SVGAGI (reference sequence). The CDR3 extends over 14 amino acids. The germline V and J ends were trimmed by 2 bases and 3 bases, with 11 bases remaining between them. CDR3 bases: TGTGCCAGCAGTTACAACTTAGGAGTCTACGAGCAGTACTTC. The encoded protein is CASSYNLGVYEQYF.

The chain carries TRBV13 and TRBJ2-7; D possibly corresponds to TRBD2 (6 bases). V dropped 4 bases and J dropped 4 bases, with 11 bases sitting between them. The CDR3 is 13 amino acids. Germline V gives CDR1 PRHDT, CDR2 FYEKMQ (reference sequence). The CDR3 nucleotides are TGTGCCAGCAGCTCGTCGGAGGGGTACGAGCAGTACTTC. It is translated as CASSSSEGYEQYF.

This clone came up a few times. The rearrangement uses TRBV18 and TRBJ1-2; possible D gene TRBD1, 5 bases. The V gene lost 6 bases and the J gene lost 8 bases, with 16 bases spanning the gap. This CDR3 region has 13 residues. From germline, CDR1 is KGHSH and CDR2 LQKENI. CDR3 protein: CASSPGTVDGYTF. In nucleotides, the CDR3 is TGTGCCAGCTCGCCAGGGACGGTAGACGGCTACACCTTC.

DNA for the CDR3: TGTGCCAGCAGATCCCCTGGGTACCTAGGGGGCTACACCTTC. Translating gives CASRSPGYLGGYTF. The chain links TRBV25-1 to TRBJ1-2; no clear D. V lost 6 bases and J lost 8, with 19 bases in between. The CDR3 runs 14 residues. CDR1 is MGHDK, CDR2 SYGVNS, per germline.

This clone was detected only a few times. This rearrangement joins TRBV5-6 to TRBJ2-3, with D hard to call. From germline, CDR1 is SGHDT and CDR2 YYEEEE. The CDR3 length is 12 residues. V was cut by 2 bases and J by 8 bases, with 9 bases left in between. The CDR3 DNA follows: TGTGCCAGCAGCTTTGGTTGGGGTACGCAGTATTTT. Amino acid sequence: CASSFGWGTQYF.

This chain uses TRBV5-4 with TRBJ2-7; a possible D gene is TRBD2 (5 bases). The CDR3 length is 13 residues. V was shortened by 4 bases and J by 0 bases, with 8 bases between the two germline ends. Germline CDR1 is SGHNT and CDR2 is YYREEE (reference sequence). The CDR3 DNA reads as TGTGCCAGCAGCCCGGGGTTCTCCTACGAGCAGTACTTC. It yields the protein CASSPGFSYEQYF.

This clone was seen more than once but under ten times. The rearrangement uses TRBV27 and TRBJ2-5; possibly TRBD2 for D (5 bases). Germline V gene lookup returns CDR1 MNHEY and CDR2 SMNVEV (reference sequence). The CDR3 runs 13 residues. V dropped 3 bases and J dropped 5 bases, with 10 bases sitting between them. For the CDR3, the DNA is TGTGCCAGCAGTTTGGGTAGGAGGGAGACCCAGTACTTC. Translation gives CASSLGRRETQYF.

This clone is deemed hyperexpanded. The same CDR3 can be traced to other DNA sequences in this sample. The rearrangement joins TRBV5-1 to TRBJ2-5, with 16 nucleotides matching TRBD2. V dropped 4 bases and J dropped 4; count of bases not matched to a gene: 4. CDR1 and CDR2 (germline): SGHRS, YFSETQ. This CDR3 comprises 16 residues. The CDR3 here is CASSPGLAGGRETQYF. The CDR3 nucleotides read TGCGCCAGCAGCCCGGGACTAGCGGGAGGGCGAGAGACCCAGTACTTC. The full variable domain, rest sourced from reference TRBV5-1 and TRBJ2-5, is KAGVTQTPRYLIKTRGQQVTLSCSPISGHRSVSWYQQTPGQGLQFLFEYFSETQRNKGNFPGRFSGRQFSNSRSEMNVSTLELGDSALYLCASSPGLAGGRETQYFGPGTRLLVL.

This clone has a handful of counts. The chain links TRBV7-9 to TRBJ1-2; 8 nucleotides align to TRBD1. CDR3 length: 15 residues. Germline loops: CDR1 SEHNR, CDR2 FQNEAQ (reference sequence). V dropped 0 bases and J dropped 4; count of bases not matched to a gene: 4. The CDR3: CASSLAGRGPYGYTF. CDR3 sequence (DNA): TGTGCCAGCAGCTTAGCGGGCAGGGGGCCCTATGGCTACACCTTC.

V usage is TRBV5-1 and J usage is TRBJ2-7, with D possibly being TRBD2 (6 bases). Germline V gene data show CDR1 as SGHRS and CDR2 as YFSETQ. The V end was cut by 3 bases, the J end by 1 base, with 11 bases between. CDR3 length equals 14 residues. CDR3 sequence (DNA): TGCGCCAGCAGCTATGGGACTGGATCCTACGAGCAGTACTTC. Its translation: CASSYGTGSYEQYF.

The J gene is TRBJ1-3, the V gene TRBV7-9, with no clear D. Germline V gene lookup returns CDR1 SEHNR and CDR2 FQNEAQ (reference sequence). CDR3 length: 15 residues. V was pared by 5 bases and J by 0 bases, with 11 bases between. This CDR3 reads CASSLPVGSGNTIYF. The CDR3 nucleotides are TGTGCCAGCAGCCTACCGGTCGGCTCTGGAAACACCATATATTTT.

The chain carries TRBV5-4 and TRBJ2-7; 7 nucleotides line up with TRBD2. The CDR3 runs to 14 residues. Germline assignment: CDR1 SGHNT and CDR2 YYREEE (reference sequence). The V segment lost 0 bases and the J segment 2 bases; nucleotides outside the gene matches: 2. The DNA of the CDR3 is TGTGCCAGCAGCTTGGCTAGCGGTCCCTACGAGCAGTACTTC. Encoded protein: CASSLASGPYEQYF.